This T cell receptor (beta chain) is drawn from a study of T cells in Graves' hyperthyroidism and ophthalmopathy (dated by TCRdb to between 2018 and 2021). With respect to the entire study: Peripheral blood was collected at initial diagnosis, before any treatment. To identify distinguishing TCR V-J signatures, a discovery cohort of some 99 patients was used, comprising 43 with Graves' ophthalmopathy and around 57 with stable Graves' hyperthyroidism. An independent validation cohort of around 20 hyperthyroidism patients and 17 patients who later progressed to ophthalmopathy tested prospective prediction of ophthalmopathy. The 100 or so discovery patients were randomly split 7:3 into training and test sets. In addition, the study compared T-cell repertoires in thyroid tissue and in blood from over 5 Graves' hyperthyroidism patients. After sampling, hyperthyroidism patients received methimazole starting at 30 mg daily, and ophthalmopathy patients received high-dose intravenous methylprednisolone. The paper reports TCR Vbeta CDR3 sequencing of some 140 peripheral blood samples: over 40 ophthalmopathy, about 75 hyperthyroidism and some 17 progressor patients.

For this clonotype: Its antigen is unknown. The sample holds no much larger clone one base away, and base qualities are not on file.

Stable Graves' hyperthyroidism was defined as the absence of progression to ophthalmopathy over 18 months of follow-up. Hyperthyroidism patients were newly diagnosed, had a disease duration of under 2 months, and were aged 18 to 65 years. Exclusion was applied to patients with uncontrolled infections, other autoimmune diseases, pregnancy or lactation. Diagnoses were established on the basis of clinical symptoms, serum thyroxine and TRAb, thyroid ultrasound, and orbital computed tomography. PBMCs were separated from under 12 ml of fresh peripheral blood using Ficoll-Paque density gradient centrifugation. Total RNA was extracted with Trizol reagent, and quality was checked on an Agilent 2100 Bioanalyzer. Compared with germline, V lacks 0 bases and J lacks 5 bases; bases without a gene match: 5. As encoded in the germline V gene, CDR1 is LGHNA while CDR2 is YSLEER. Reading from cysteine to phenylalanine, the CDR3 counts 16 amino acids. Only the CDR3 portion is preserved as DNA: 48 bases, with reading frame beginning at the first base.

Amplification of TCR beta CDR3 regions was carried out from RNA transcripts. The first round of RT-PCR for the TCR CDR3 was performed with the HTBI primer set and the Qiagen OneStep RT-PCR kit. The libraries were constructed in a second round of multiplex PCR and then size-selected and purified. The libraries were sequenced on an Illumina HiSeq2000 using paired-end 100 bp reads. The study's own analysis went as follows. SOAPnuke was used to process the raw data, throwing out any read that contained adapters or uncalled bases, had a mean Phred below 15, or lacked an exact constant-primer or identifier match. COPE v1.2.5 was used to merge high-quality paired reads, and clonotypes were defined as unique nucleotide sequences. Clonotypes were aligned to IMGT TRBV, TRBD and TRBJ reference segments using MiTCR v1.1. The analysis was restricted to V-J combinations with a frequency above 0.0001, which together covered 99.2% of the repertoires. The TCS score was defined as the ratio of F50 (clonal expansion) to E x V (chaos), calculated using BLOSUM62-based TCRdist between CDR3 peptides within each V-J. Welch's t-statistics and random forest reduced roughly 540 V-J features to some 14, which were used in a naive Bayes classifier (R e1071). TCRdb reran the public reads through fastp at Q25 and MiXCR, keeping productive beta chains. Each CDR3 protein appears once, grouped with its most common genes and DNA. The V and J calls were not made by the authors but by TCRdb's processing. The sample profile shows about 350,000 distinct CDR3 sequences; about 15% of them were found once. The ten largest account for 20% to 25% of the sample.

Overall study outcomes, separate from this receptor: No statistical method was used to set the sample size in advance, and investigators knew the group allocation. In validation, the model predicted progression to ophthalmopathy a median of roughly six months before onset, with around 70% sensitivity and 72.22% specificity. A model built on a 13 V-J signature distinguished ophthalmopathy from stable hyperthyroidism, reaching over 85% sensitivity and 81.08% specificity in cross-validation and 80%/75% in testing. Most expanded thyroid clonotypes (frequency above 0.001) were also detected in blood, a finding suggesting that blood repertoires may reflect thyroid immune responses.

The specimen was blood. The source of this sequence is a woman aged 30 to 39 with Graves' hyperthyroidism. The sequence links TRBV4-3 to TRBJ2-5; TRBD2 fits 11 bases in the junction. The CDR3 protein is CASSQDGASGRETQYF. The base sequence is TGCGCCAGCAGCCAAGATGGCGCTAGCGGGAGGGAGACCCAGTACTTC.